The 16 T cell receptor beta chains given below trace back to one sample, sequenced in a study of identical twins (dated by TCRdb to about 2016). The library relied on 5' RACE. Sequencing used an Illumina HiSeq 2000. The public reads were reanalyzed by TCRdb: fastp trimming at Q25, MiXCR alignment, in-frame beta chains only. Rows with a matching CDR3 protein are joined into one entry that keeps the most common DNA and genes. The sample yields approximately 220,000 distinct CDR3 sequences; roughly 7.5% were counted once. The top ten clonotypes cover 5.4% of the sample. The sample also formed part of further work on yellow fever vaccine responses in identical twins.

Material for sequencing was CD8+ T cells sorted from blood. The origin of the receptors is a woman aged 18-35 years in good health.

This clonotype was recorded many times. CDR3 region: CAITLDTNSPLHF. The CDR3 coding sequence is TGTGCCATCACCCTCGATACGAATTCACCCCTCCACTTT. The rearrangement joins TRBV10-3 to TRBJ1-6; no clear D gene. V shed 7 bases and J shed 7 bases, with 11 bases lying between them. Germline CDR1 reads ENHRY; CDR2 reads SYGVKD. The CDR3 runs 13 residues.

In its sample, this clonotype was seen many times. The gene calls are TRBV20-1 and TRBJ2-4; maybe TRBD1 (5 bases). Trimming took off 3 bases at V and 4 bases at J, with 10 bases between the two ends. The CDR3 spans 13 residues. Germline V gives CDR1 DFQATT, CDR2 SNEGSKA (reference sequence). The CDR3, as DNA: TGCAGTGCTAGGACGGACACAAAAAACATTCAGTACTTC. It translates to CSARTDTKNIQYF.

This clonotype was found a few times. The V and J genes are TRBV27 and TRBJ1-1, with 8 nucleotides matching TRBD1. Trimming removed 5 bases from V and 0 bases from J; junction bases left unmatched: 8. Germline V lookup: CDR1 MNHEY, CDR2 SMNVEV (reference sequence). The CDR3 has 16 amino acids. CDR3 sequence (DNA): TGTGCCAGCAGTCCTAGGACAGGGACCATGAACACTGAAGCTTTCTTT. It encodes CASSPRTGTMNTEAFF.

The J gene is TRBJ2-7, the V gene TRBV20-1, with TRBD2 matching over 14 bases. Germline V gene data show CDR1 as DFQATT and CDR2 as SNEGSKA (reference sequence). V dropped 3 bases and J dropped 3; count of bases not matched to a gene: 4. The CDR3 has 15 amino acids. DNA of the CDR3: TGCAGTGCTAGGGGACTAGCGGGAGATTTCTACGAGCAGTACTTC. Translation: CSARGLAGDFYEQYF.

This chain connects TRBV4-1 to TRBJ1-6; D possibly corresponds to TRBD1 (6 bases). Trimming stripped 0 bases from V and 10 bases from J, with 19 bases between. The germline gives CDR1 MGHRA, CDR2 YSYEKL. The CDR3 has 17 residues. CDR3 DNA sequence: TGCGCCAGCAGCCAAGATTCTTCAGGGGCAGGGAGGTCACCCCTCCACTTT. It codes for CASSQDSSGAGRSPLHF.

This clonotype was recorded a few times. The chain links TRBV12-3 or TRBV12-4 to TRBJ2-7; D perhaps matches TRBD1 (5 bases). This CDR3 comprises 13 residues. The V and J ends lost 5 bases and 5 bases respectively, with 13 bases between them. In DNA, the CDR3 is TGTGCCAGCAGTCCGACAGCGACCCACGAGCAGTACTTC. Its protein is CASSPTATHEQYF.

This clonotype occurred a few times. V and J are TRBV12-3 or TRBV12-4 and TRBJ2-7; D may be TRBD1 (6 bases). The CDR3 extends over 12 amino acids. V lost 3 bases to trimming and J lost 7 bases, with 10 bases between them. The CDR3 DNA follows: TGTGCCAGCAGTTTTATAAGGGGGGAGCAGTACTTC. It is translated as CASSFIRGEQYF.

This clonotype was seen more than once but under ten times. This chain joins TRBV10-1 and TRBJ2-3; D possibly matches TRBD1 or TRBD2 (6 bases each). With 3 bases removed from V and 3 bases from J, the gap between germline ends came to 10 bases. This CDR3 is 14 amino acids long. Germline-derived CDR1 and CDR2 are WNHNN and SYGVQD (reference sequence). The CDR3 spells CASSDRGGTDTQYF. The CDR3, as DNA: TGCGCCAGCAGTGACAGGGGAGGAACAGATACGCAGTATTTT.

This clonotype was seen more than once but under ten times. J is TRBJ2-1 and V is TRBV12-3 or TRBV12-4; 8 positions agree with TRBD1. This CDR3 is 14 amino acids long. V was pared by 9 bases and J by 9 bases, with 13 bases of the junction left unmatched. The CDR3 is CASKTAGGNGEQFF. The CDR3 DNA sequence: TGTGCCAGTAAGACGGCAGGGGGCAACGGTGAGCAGTTCTTC.

This clonotype was seen a handful of times. This chain connects TRBV14 to TRBJ2-1; 14 bases fit TRBD2. The V and J ends lost 0 bases and 5 bases, in that order; junction bases with no gene match: 9. The CDR3 has 19 residues. CDR1 SGHDN and CDR2 FVKESK come from the germline V gene. The chain's CDR3 is CASSQDPGLAGEWHNEQFF. DNA for the CDR3: TGTGCCAGCAGCCAAGATCCGGGACTAGCGGGAGAGTGGCACAATGAGCAGTTCTTC.

CDR3 amino acids: CASSSGTSERQDTQYF. DNA of the CDR3: TGTGCCAGCAGCTCCGGGACTAGCGAGAGACAAGATACGCAGTATTTT. The chain uses TRBV11-2 and TRBJ2-3; 10 bases match TRBD2. V shed 4 bases, J shed 5 bases, and the junction held 9 bases outside the gene matches. CDR1 and CDR2 from the germline V gene are SGHAT and FQNNGV. This CDR3 is 16 amino acids long.

V is TRBV12-3 or TRBV12-4 and J is TRBJ2-1; TRBD2 aligns across 13 bases. Trimming took 8 bases from V and 6 from J; bases not matched to a gene: 4. The CDR3 is made up of 14 amino acids. CDR3 bases: TGTGCCAGCGCCCGACTAGCGGGAGGCAATGAGCAGTTCTTC. Translated, it gives CASARLAGGNEQFF.

The chain links TRBV5-1 to TRBJ2-1, with 9 bases identical to TRBD2. The length of the CDR3 is 14 residues. Germline V lookup: CDR1 SGHRS, CDR2 YFSETQ. Trimming at V came to 7 bases and at J to 5 bases, leaving 7 bases not matched to a gene. CDR3 region: CASRLAGDNNEQFF. CDR3 bases: TGCGCCAGCCGGTTAGCGGGGGACAACAATGAGCAGTTCTTC.

This clonotype was seen at least ten times. J is TRBJ2-3 and V is TRBV7-9, with D unclear. Between the trimmed V and J ends, which lost 7 bases and 0 bases, there was a span of 20 bases. The V gene's germline CDR1 is SEHNR and CDR2 FQNEAQ (reference sequence). The CDR3 has 17 residues. The CDR3 loop is CASIDRGTQESTDTQYF. The CDR3 DNA reads as TGTGCCAGCATCGACCGCGGAACTCAGGAGAGCACAGATACGCAGTATTTT.

This clonotype occurred a few times. J is TRBJ2-1 and V is TRBV6-4; D not certain. This CDR3 is built from 15 residues. Trimming shortened V by 3 bases and J by 3 bases, and 12 bases separated the two germline ends. Germline assignment: CDR1 MRHNA and CDR2 SNTAGT. Written as DNA, the CDR3 is TGTGCCAGCAGTGAAGGAGAAGGTAGCTACAATGAGCAGTTCTTC. Amino acids: CASSEGEGSYNEQFF.

This clonotype was detected a few times. The genes are TRBV28 and TRBJ2-5; D may be TRBD1 (5 bases). Germline V CDR1 and CDR2: MDHEN, SYDVKM. V was clipped by 3 bases and J by 5 bases, with 13 bases between them. This CDR3 has 14 residues. CDR3 protein: CASSFGQGSETQYF. CDR3 DNA sequence: TGTGCCAGCAGTTTTGGGCAGGGTTCGGAGACCCAGTACTTC. Complete variable domain (other parts from reference TRBV28 and TRBJ2-5): DVKVTQSSRYLVKRTGEKVFLECVQDMDHENMFWYRQDPGLGLRLIYFSYDVKMKEKGDIPEGYSVSREKKERFSLILESASTNQTSMYLCASSFGQGSETQYFGPGTRLLVL.